This T cell receptor (beta chain) was sequenced during a study of shared clonotypes between healthy human individuals. Turning to this clone: What it recognizes is unknown.

Germline lookup yields CDR1 SGHVS and CDR2 FNYEAQ. The CDR3 length is 18 residues. The ends lost 2 bases at V and 5 bases at J; junction bases unmatched: 12. Once extracted for a subset, genomic DNA was divided evenly among several immunoSEQ plates. Sequenced by immunoSEQ multiplex PCR; TCRdb stores in-frame clones only, minus some. The sample has about 2.3 million clones, less than 95% seen once. Overall study findings and caveats: Among donors, the sharing of clonotypes was expected to be influenced by sequencing depth. Non-shared clonotypes had lower generation probabilities than clonotypes shared by all four sorted-subset donors.

This rearrangement joins TRBV7-6 to TRBJ2-2; 9 bases fit TRBD2. The TCR originated in a man between 18 and 35 years old in good health. Some clones in this sample may be carry-over from other donors' samples. Sequenced: naive CD4+ T cells from PBMCs. Documented subset: CD45RA+ positively selected. In DNA, the CDR3 is TGTGCCAGCAGCTTAATCTCCCTCGCGGGAGGGCGGACCGGGGAGCTGTTTTTT. Translating it yields CASSLISLAGGRTGELFF.